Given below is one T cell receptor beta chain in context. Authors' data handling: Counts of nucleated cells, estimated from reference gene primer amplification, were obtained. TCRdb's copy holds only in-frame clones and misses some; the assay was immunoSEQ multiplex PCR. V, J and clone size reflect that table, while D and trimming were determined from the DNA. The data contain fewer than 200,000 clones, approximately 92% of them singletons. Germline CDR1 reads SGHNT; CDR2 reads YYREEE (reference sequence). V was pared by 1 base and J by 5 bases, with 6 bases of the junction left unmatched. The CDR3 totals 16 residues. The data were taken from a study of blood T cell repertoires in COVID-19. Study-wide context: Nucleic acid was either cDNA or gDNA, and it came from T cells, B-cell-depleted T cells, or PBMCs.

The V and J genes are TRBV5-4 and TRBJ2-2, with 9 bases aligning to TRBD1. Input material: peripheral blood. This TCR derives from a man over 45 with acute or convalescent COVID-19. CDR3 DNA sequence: TGTGCCAGCAGCTTGACAGGGGGCGTGAGGACCGGGGAGCTGTTTTTT. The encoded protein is CASSLTGGVRTGELFF.